This T cell receptor beta chain comes out of a study of T cell responses to AZD1222 COVID-19 vaccine. The length of the CDR3 is 16 residues. Germline V gives CDR1 LGHNA, CDR2 YSLEER. With V trimmed by 0 bases and J by 5 bases, 4 bases remained unmatched. This clone turned up a few times. Data came from immunoSEQ multiplex PCR; TCRdb stores just in-frame clones and leaves some out. Of around 180,000 clones in the sample, approximately 87% were seen once. The V gene is TRBV4-3, the J gene TRBJ2-5, with 12 bases matching TRBD1. The source of this sequence is an adult in good health. The sequencing here drew on peripheral blood, taken on day 0 of MenACWY control vaccination. This CDR3 is CASSQDPGQGAETQYF. CDR3 DNA sequence: TGCGCCAGCAGCCAAGATCCGGGACAGGGGGCCGAGACCCAGTACTTC.